Given below is one T cell receptor beta chain in context. Its antigen is not identified. Using the 5' RACE reads, TCRdb records one entry per CDR3 protein without DNA. This sample lists 500,000 to 600,000 distinct CDR3 sequences; its ten largest clones have less than 4.5%. This CDR3 has 16 residues. Looked up from germline, CDR1 is SGHRS and CDR2 is YFSETQ. These data belong to a study of T cells expressing NK-cell markers. On the study more broadly: The authors derived TCR beta repertoires from sorted CD3+CD56+NKG2C+, CD3+CD56+NKG2C- and CD3+CD56-NKG2C+ T cells. Among the eight sequenced donors, seven tested HCMV-seropositive and one tested seronegative. Study-wide results and limits: In several donors, these clonotypes also led the CD3+CD56-NKG2C+ fraction.

Sequencing was performed on blood T cells: a sorted CD56 or NKG2C T cell subset, CD4+ or CD8+ T cells, or bulk PBMC T cells (not recorded which). The chain joins TRBV5-1 to TRBJ2-6; the D call of TRBD1 rests on TCRdb alone, since no DNA is present to check it. The sequence was obtained from a man younger than 35 in good health. The CDR3 reads CASSAPGGSGANVLTF.